This passage covers 29 T cell receptor beta chains from one sample sequenced in a study of control samples from healthy donors and cancer patients. Libraries were prepared by immunoSEQ multiplex PCR; TCRdb keeps only in-frame clonotypes and omits some of them. The profile shows around 100,000 clones, roughly 92% of them singletons. The source material was blood. These receptor sequences come from a human donor in good health. The donor label of this sample is uncertain.

This clone was seen more than once but under ten times. The chain employs TRBV6-1 and TRBJ1-5; D gene unclear. CDR3 length equals 15 residues. Germline CDR1 reads MNHNS; CDR2 reads SASEGT. V gave up 2 bases and J gave up 7 bases, with 15 bases separating them. DNA of the CDR3: TGTGCCAGCAGTGAACGAATAGATTCTGGCCAGCCCCAGCATTTT. Translation gives CASSERIDSGQPQHF.

The gene calls are TRBV5-1 and TRBJ1-2; D not resolved. The V gene's germline CDR1 is SGHRS and CDR2 YFSETQ. This CDR3 spans 15 amino acids. With 3 bases removed from V and 0 bases from J, the gap between germline ends came to 12 bases. CDR3 DNA sequence: TGCGCCAGCAGCTCAGGACGGTACTCTAACTATGGCTACACCTTC. Its protein is CASSSGRYSNYGYTF.

V is TRBV30 and J is TRBJ2-3; D remains ambiguous. This CDR3 is built from 13 residues. Trimming took 0 bases from V and 3 from J, leaving 7 bases between them. The germline gives CDR1 GTSNPN, CDR2 SVGIG (reference sequence). CDR3 DNA sequence: TGTGCCTGGAGTGTAAAGGGAACAGATACGCAGTATTTT. Translating it yields CAWSVKGTDTQYF. Full variable domain (remainder filled in from reference TRBV30 and TRBJ2-3): SQTIHQWPATLVQPVGSPLSLECTVEGTSNPNLYWYRQAAGRGLQLLFYSVGIGQISSEVPQNLSASRPQDRQFILSSKKLLLSDSGFYLCAWSVKGTDTQYFGPGTRLTVL.

This chain links TRBV7-9 with TRBJ2-3; no definite D call. The CDR3 contains 14 residues. Germline CDR1 reads SEHNR; CDR2 reads FQNEAQ (reference sequence). V was pared by 0 bases and J by 0 bases, with 4 bases between. The DNA of the CDR3 is TGTGCCAGCAGCTTAGCGAGTAGCACAGATACGCAGTATTTT. Translated, it gives CASSLASSTDTQYF.

In nucleotides, the CDR3 is TGTGCCAGTAGTATTGGCCTGGGAGGGACTGAAGCTTTCTTT. Encoded protein: CASSIGLGGTEAFF. This chain connects TRBV19 to TRBJ1-1; no firm D call. Germline loops: CDR1 LNHDA, CDR2 SQIVND (reference sequence). This CDR3 spans 14 amino acids. V lost 3 bases and J 5 bases, leaving 13 bases between the germline ends. Combining the CDR3 with reference TRBV19 and TRBJ1-1 gives the whole variable domain DGGITQSPKYLFRKEGQNVTLSCEQNLNHDAMYWYRQDPGQGLRLIYYSQIVNDFQKGDIAEGYSVSREKKESFPLTVTSAQKNPTAFYLCASSIGLGGTEAFFGQGTRLTVV.

V gene TRBV30 combines with J gene TRBJ1-2, with D tentatively TRBD1 (6 bases). V lost 4 bases and J 1 base, leaving 25 bases between the germline ends. The CDR3 runs 18 residues. Germline V gene sequence: CDR1 GTSNPN, CDR2 SVGIG (reference sequence). CDR3 sequence: CAWKLPWDKVSVNYGYTF. DNA of the CDR3: TGTGCCTGGAAACTACCCTGGGACAAGGTCTCAGTTAACTATGGCTACACCTTC.

The CDR3 DNA reads as TGTGCCAGTAGAACCCGGGACAGGGACGCCTATGGCTACACCTTC. Its translation: CASRTRDRDAYGYTF. The chain recombines TRBV19 with TRBJ1-2; 9 bases are a match to TRBD1. Germline CDR1 reads LNHDA; CDR2 reads SQIVND (reference sequence). Trimming removed 6 bases from V and 4 bases from J; junction bases left unmatched: 9. The CDR3 length is 15 residues.

The chain couples TRBV9 to TRBJ1-4; D is ambiguous. The germline V gene encodes CDR1 SGDLS and CDR2 YYNGEE. The CDR3 has 15 amino acids. V was pared by 4 bases and J by 3 bases, with 13 bases between. CDR3 coding DNA: TGTGCCAGCAGCCCTTCGGGGATTCCTAATGAAAAACTGTTTTTT. This encodes CASSPSGIPNEKLFF. Together with reference TRBV9 and TRBJ1-4, the CDR3 gives the full variable domain: DSGVTQTPKHLITATGQRVTLRCSPRSGDLSVYWYQQSLDQGLQFLIQYYNGEERAKGNILERFSAQQFPDLHSELNLSSLELGDSALYFCASSPSGIPNEKLFFGSGTQLSVL.

The rearrangement uses TRBV28 and TRBJ1-1; D uncertain. V was clipped by 5 bases and J by 9 bases, with 16 bases between them. There are 13 residues in the CDR3. Looked up from germline, CDR1 is MDHEN and CDR2 is SYDVKM. In DNA, the CDR3 is TGTGCCAGCAGTCTCCTCTCTTCGGGCAAAGCTTTCTTT. Amino acid sequence: CASSLLSSGKAFF.

This sequence joins TRBV5-1 and TRBJ2-5; no reliable D call. V lost 0 bases and J 5 bases, leaving 11 bases between the germline ends. The germline CDR1 and CDR2 sequences are SGHRS and YFSETQ. The CDR3 length is 14 residues. The CDR3 DNA is TGCGCCAGCAGCTTGGCCTCGACCGCGGAGACCCAGTACTTC. Amino acid sequence: CASSLASTAETQYF.

The V call is TRBV5-1, the J call TRBJ1-2, with TRBD1 identical over 7 bases. The CDR3 is made up of 14 amino acids. The germline V gene encodes CDR1 SGHRS and CDR2 YFSETQ. The V and J ends lost 4 bases and 5 bases, in that order; junction bases with no gene match: 8. CDR3 protein: CASSHPGTDYGYTF. The CDR3 region has the DNA TGCGCCAGCAGCCATCCCGGGACAGATTATGGCTACACCTTC.

The chain joins TRBV6-5 to TRBJ1-5; D possibly corresponds to TRBD1 (6 bases). The V gene's germline CDR1 is MNHEY and CDR2 SVGAGI. The CDR3 is 15 amino acids. V lost 6 bases, J lost 1 base, and 13 bases lay in between. CDR3 in amino acids: CASRTGTISNQPQHF. The CDR3 nucleotides read TGTGCCAGCAGGACCGGGACAATAAGCAATCAGCCCCAGCATTTT.

This chain links TRBV13 with TRBJ2-5; 7 bases are a match to TRBD1. Germline V gives CDR1 PRHDT, CDR2 FYEKMQ (reference sequence). Losses at the gene ends were 5 bases for V and 5 bases for J; bases not matched to a gene: 5. This CDR3 has 13 amino acids. CDR3 in DNA: TGTGCCAGCAGCAATCAGGGGGTGGAGACCCAGTACTTC. This codes for CASSNQGVETQYF.

The chain carries TRBV10-3 and TRBJ1-2; D not resolved. V was trimmed by 6 bases and J by 7 bases, leaving 12 bases between them. Germline CDR1 reads ENHRY; CDR2 reads SYGVKD. CDR3 size: 12 residues. In nucleotides, the CDR3 is TGTGCCATCAGCCCTTTGGAGGGTGGCTACACCTTC. It translates to CAISPLEGGYTF.

The V gene is TRBV13, the J gene TRBJ2-2, with D possibly TRBD2 on 6 matching bases. The germline CDR1 and CDR2 sequences are PRHDT and FYEKMQ (reference sequence). Deletions cut 5 bases from V and 6 bases from J, with 10 bases between. The CDR3 totals 13 residues. CDR3 nucleotides: TGTGCCAGCAGCGCGGGGAGGCCCGGGGAGCTGTTTTTT. Protein: CASSAGRPGELFF.

This chain connects TRBV18 to TRBJ2-3, with D tentatively TRBD1 (5 bases). The CDR3 loop spans 15 amino acids. Trimming took off 1 base at V and 2 bases at J, with 10 bases between the two ends. Germline CDR1 is KGHSH and CDR2 is LQKENI. In DNA, the CDR3 is TGTGCCAGCTCACCACAGGGGTCACCCACAGATACGCAGTATTTT. Its protein product is CASSPQGSPTDTQYF.

The gene calls are TRBV4-1 and TRBJ2-3; D is possibly TRBD1 (6 bases). The germline CDR1 and CDR2 sequences are MGHRA and YSYEKL. CDR3 length equals 17 residues. V lost 3 bases, J lost 2 bases, and 18 bases lay in between. The DNA of the CDR3 is TGCGCCAGCAGCCAGACCCCACAGGGCCCTAACACAGATACGCAGTATTTT. This translates into CASSQTPQGPNTDTQYF.

The chain links TRBV6-4 to TRBJ1-2; D remains ambiguous. This CDR3 has 15 residues. The germline V gene has CDR1 MRHNA and CDR2 SNTAGT. V lost 0 bases and J 0 bases, leaving 8 bases between the germline ends. The DNA of the CDR3 is TGTGCCAGCAGTGACTCGGGGAAGTCTAACTATGGCTACACCTTC. Translation gives CASSDSGKSNYGYTF.

The J gene is TRBJ2-1, the V gene TRBV6-5; 7 bases match TRBD1. J lost 2 bases, V lost 2 bases, and 6 bases had no gene match. The CDR3 spans 16 residues. The V gene's germline CDR1 is MNHEY and CDR2 SVGAGI. Here the CDR3 DNA reads TGTGCCAGCAGTTACAGACCAGGGGGTGCCTACAATGAGCAGTTCTTC. Encoded protein: CASSYRPGGAYNEQFF.

This clone was seen just once. The chain is built from TRBV2 and TRBJ1-5, with D possibly matching TRBD1 (5 bases). This CDR3 is built from 15 residues. CDR1 SNHLY and CDR2 FYNNEI come from the germline V gene. The germline V and J ends were trimmed by 4 bases and 3 bases, with 13 bases remaining between them. The CDR3 loop is CASSVSGQNNQPQHF. In nucleotides, the CDR3 is TGTGCCAGCAGTGTTTCAGGACAAAACAATCAGCCCCAGCATTTT.

The chain couples TRBV2 to TRBJ1-1; D is ambiguous. The V end was cut by 4 bases, the J end by 1 base, with 7 bases between. This CDR3 spans 13 amino acids. The germline CDR1 and CDR2 sequences are SNHLY and FYNNEI. CDR3 sequence reads: CASSAPENTEAFF. CDR3 bases: TGTGCCAGCAGTGCTCCAGAGAACACTGAAGCTTTCTTT.

The rearrangement links TRBV27 to TRBJ1-1; TRBD1 matches 9 bases. Germline V CDR1 and CDR2: MNHEY, SMNVEV (reference sequence). With V trimmed by 5 bases and J by 3 bases, 4 bases remained unmatched. This CDR3 is 14 amino acids long. CDR3 amino acids: CASSGQGKDTEAFF. The CDR3 coding sequence is TGTGCCAGCAGTGGACAGGGGAAGGACACTGAAGCTTTCTTT.

The chain couples TRBV12-5 to TRBJ1-1; a weak D match, TRBD1 (5 bases). V was shortened by 2 bases and J by 2 bases, with 12 bases between the two germline ends. The CDR3 runs to 15 residues. Looked up from germline, CDR1 is LGHNT and CDR2 is FRNRAP. Written as DNA, the CDR3 is TGTGCTAGTGGTTTGATGACAGATACTAACACTGAAGCTTTCTTT. Protein product: CASGLMTDTNTEAFF.

J is TRBJ1-4 and V is TRBV27; D uncertain. The CDR3 is made up of 15 amino acids. V shed 0 bases and J shed 3 bases, with 8 bases lying between them. In germline, CDR1 is MNHEY, CDR2 SMNVEV (reference sequence). The CDR3 spells CASSLSAGSNEKLFF. The CDR3 DNA reads TGTGCCAGCAGTTTATCGGCGGGGTCTAATGAAAAACTGTTTTTT. Full variable domain (outside the CDR3, taken from reference TRBV27 and TRBJ1-4): EAQVTQNPRYLITVTGKKLTVTCSQNMNHEYMSWYRQDPGLGLRQIYYSMNVEVTDKGDVPEGYKVSRKEKRNFPLILESPSPNQTSLYFCASSLSAGSNEKLFFGSGTQLSVL.

The chain joins TRBV6-5 to TRBJ1-1; possibly TRBD1 for D (5 bases). Trimming took off 5 bases at V and 3 bases at J, with 13 bases between the two ends. The CDR3 is 14 amino acids. Germline CDR1 and CDR2: MNHEY and SVGAGI. The CDR3 protein is CASSLPAGHTEAFF. DNA of the CDR3: TGTGCCAGCAGTCTTCCAGCGGGGCACACTGAAGCTTTCTTT.

This clone appeared once. The chain links TRBV11-2 to TRBJ1-1; D remains unclear. V shed 2 bases and J shed 1 base, with 8 bases lying between them. The CDR3 consists of 14 residues. Germline-derived CDR1 and CDR2 are SGHAT and FQNNGV. The CDR3 loop is CASSLLSENTEAFF. In nucleotides, the CDR3 is TGTGCCAGCAGCTTATTATCAGAGAACACTGAAGCTTTCTTT.

This chain connects TRBV19 to TRBJ2-7; D ambiguous. V lost 7 bases and J 2 bases, leaving 15 bases between the germline ends. CDR1 is LNHDA and CDR2 is SQIVND in the germline V gene (reference sequence). This CDR3 has 14 residues. In nucleotides, the CDR3 is TGTGCCAGTATGCTTCAGTCGGAAACCTACGAGCAGTACTTC. Residues: CASMLQSETYEQYF.

This rearrangement joins TRBV28 to TRBJ2-5; tentatively, D is TRBD2 (6 bases). The ends were cut back, 2 bases at V and 4 bases at J, with 11 bases in the middle. This CDR3 comprises 14 residues. Germline V gives CDR1 MDHEN, CDR2 SYDVKM. CDR3 protein: CASSLRRRGETQYF. The CDR3 DNA reads as TGTGCCAGCAGTTTAAGACGGAGGGGAGAGACCCAGTACTTC.

This chain joins TRBV15 and TRBJ1-1; D remains unclear. In germline, CDR1 is LNHNV, CDR2 YYDKDF (reference sequence). The CDR3 loop spans 12 amino acids. Trimming left V 1 base short and J 7 bases short, with 7 bases between. CDR3: CATSRAVGEAFF. In nucleotides, the CDR3 is TGTGCCACCAGCAGAGCTGTAGGTGAAGCTTTCTTT.